This T cell receptor (beta chain) was captured by sequencing in a study of CD8 T cells in ankylosing spondylitis. The germline V gene encodes CDR1 LNHNV and CDR2 YYDKDF (reference sequence). The length of the CDR3 is 15 residues. V was clipped by 0 bases and J by 0 bases, with 8 bases between them. This clonotype has just a few counts. TCRdb reprocessed the 5' RACE reads via MiXCR and lists one record per CDR3 protein. The data show under 200,000 distinct CDR3 sequences, around a tenth seen once. Sequencing input: blood, either unsorted or a sorted T cell fraction (not recorded which). The gene calls are TRBV15 and TRBJ1-1; a weak D match, TRBD1 (5 bases). This clonotype was sampled from a male donor with ankylosing spondylitis or in good health (not recorded which). CDR3 nucleotide sequence: TGTGCCACCAGCAGAGATCGAGGGGTGAACACTGAAGCTTTCTTT. Translated, it gives CATSRDRGVNTEAFF.